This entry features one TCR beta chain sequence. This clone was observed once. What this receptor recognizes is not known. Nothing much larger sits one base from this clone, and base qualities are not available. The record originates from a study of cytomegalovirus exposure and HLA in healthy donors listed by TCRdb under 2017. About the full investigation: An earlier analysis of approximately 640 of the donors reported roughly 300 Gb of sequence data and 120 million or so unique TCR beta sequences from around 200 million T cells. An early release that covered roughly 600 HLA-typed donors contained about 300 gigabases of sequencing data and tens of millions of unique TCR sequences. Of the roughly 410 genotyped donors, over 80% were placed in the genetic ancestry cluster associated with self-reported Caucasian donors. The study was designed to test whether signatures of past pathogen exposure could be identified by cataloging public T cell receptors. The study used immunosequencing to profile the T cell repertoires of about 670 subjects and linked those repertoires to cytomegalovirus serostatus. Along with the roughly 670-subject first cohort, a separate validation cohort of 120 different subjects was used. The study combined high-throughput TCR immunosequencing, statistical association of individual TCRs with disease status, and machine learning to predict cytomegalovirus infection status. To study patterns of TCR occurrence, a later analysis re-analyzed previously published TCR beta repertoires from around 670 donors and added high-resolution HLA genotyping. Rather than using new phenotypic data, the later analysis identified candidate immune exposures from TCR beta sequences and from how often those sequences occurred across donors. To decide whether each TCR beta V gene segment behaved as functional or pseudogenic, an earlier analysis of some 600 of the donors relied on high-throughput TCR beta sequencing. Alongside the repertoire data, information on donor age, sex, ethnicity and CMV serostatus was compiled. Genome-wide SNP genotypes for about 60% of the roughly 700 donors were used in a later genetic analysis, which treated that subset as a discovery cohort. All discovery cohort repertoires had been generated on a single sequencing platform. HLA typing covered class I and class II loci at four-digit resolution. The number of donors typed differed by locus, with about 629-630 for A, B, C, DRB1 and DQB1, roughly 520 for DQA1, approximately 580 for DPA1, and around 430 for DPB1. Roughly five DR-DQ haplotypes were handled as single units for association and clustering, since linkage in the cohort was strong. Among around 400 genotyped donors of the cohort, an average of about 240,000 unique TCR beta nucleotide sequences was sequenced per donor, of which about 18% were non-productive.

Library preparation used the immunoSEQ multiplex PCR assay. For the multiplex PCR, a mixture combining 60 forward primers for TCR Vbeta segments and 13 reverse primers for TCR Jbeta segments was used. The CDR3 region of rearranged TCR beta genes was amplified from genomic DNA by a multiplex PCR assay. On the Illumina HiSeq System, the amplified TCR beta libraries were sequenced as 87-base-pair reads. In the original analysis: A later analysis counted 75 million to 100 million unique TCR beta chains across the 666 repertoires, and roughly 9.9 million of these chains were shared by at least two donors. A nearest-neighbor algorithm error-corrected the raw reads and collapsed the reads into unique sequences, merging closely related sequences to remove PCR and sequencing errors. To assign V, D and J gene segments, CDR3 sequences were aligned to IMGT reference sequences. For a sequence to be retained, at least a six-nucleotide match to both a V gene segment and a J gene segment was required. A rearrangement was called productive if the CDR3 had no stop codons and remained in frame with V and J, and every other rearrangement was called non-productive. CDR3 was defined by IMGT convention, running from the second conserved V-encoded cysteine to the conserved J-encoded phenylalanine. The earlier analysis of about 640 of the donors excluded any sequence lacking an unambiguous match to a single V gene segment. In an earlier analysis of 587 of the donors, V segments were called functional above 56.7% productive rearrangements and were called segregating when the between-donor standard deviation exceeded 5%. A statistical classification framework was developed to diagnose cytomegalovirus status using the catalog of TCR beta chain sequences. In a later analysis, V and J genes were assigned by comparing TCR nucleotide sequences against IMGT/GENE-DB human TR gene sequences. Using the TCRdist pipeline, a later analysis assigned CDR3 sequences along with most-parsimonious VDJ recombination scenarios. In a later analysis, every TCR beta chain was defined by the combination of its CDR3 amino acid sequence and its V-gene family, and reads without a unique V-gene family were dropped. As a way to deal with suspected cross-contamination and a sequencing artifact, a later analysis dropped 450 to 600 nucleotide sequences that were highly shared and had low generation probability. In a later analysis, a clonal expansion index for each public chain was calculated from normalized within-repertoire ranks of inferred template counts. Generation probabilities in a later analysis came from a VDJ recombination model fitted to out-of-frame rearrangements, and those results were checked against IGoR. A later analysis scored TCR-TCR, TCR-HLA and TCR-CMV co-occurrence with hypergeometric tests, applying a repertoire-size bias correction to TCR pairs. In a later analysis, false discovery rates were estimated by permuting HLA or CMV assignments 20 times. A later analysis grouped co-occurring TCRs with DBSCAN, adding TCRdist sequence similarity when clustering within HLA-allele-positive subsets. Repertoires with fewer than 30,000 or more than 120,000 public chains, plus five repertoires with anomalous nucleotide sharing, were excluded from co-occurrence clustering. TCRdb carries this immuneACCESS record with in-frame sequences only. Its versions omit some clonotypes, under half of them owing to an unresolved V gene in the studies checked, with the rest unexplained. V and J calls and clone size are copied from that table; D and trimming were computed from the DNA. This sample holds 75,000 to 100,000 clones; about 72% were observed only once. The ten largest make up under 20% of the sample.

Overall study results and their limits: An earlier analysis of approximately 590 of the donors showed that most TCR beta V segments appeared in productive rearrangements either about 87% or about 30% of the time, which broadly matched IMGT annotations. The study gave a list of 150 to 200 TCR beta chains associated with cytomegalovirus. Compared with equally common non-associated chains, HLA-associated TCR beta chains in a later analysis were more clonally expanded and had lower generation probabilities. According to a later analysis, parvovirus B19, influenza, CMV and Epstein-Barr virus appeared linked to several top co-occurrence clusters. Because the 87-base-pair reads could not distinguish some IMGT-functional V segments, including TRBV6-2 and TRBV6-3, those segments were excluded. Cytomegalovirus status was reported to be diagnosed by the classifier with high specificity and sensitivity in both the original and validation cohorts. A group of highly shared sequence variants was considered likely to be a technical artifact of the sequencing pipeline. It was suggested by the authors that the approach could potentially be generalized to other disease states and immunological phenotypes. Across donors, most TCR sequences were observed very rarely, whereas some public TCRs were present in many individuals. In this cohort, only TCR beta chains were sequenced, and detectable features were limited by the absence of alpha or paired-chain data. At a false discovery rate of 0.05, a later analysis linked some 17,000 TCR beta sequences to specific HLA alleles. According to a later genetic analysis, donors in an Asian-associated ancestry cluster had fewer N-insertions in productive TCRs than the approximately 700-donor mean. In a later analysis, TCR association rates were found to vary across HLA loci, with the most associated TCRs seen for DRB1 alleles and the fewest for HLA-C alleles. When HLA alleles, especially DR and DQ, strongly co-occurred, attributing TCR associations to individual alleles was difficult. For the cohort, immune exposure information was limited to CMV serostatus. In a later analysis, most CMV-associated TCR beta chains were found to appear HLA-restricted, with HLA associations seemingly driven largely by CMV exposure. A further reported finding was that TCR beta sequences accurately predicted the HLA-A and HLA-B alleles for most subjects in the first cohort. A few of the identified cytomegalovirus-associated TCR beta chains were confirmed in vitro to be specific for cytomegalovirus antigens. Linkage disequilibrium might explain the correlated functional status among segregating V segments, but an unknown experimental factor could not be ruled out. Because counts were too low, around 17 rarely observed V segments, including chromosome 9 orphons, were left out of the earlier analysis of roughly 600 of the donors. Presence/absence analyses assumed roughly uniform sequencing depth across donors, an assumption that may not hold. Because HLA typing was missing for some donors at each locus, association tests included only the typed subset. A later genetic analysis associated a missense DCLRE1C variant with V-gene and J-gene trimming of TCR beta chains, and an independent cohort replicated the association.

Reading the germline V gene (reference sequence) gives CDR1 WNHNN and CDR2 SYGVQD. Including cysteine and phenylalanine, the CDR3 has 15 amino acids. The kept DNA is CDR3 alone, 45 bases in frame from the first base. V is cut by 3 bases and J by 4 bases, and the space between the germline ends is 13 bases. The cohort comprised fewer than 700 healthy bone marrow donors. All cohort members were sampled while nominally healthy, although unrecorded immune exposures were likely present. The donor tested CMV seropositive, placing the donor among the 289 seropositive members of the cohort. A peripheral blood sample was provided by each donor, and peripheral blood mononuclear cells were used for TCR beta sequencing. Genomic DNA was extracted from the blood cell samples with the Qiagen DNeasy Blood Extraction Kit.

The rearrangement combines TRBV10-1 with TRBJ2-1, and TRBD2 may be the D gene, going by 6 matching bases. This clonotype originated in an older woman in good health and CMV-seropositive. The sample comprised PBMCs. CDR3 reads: CASSEATGEYNEQFF. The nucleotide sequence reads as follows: TGCGCCAGCAGTGAAGCAACGGGAGAGTACAATGAGCAGTTCTTC.